Listed below are T cell receptor beta chains from one sample, sequenced in a study of cytomegalovirus exposure and HLA in healthy donors. TCRdb's copy holds only in-frame clones and misses some; the assay was immunoSEQ multiplex PCR. Among 150,000 to 200,000 clones listed, just under 80% were seen once. Sequenced material: PBMCs. Receptors were obtained from a woman younger than 45 in good health and CMV-seropositive. The CDR3 runs from the conserved cysteine through the conserved F or W. Each record gives: V gene, J gene, D gene, CDR3 protein. The D gene is left open where the match is weak.

TRBV19	TRBJ2-2	TRBD2	CASSIESGRAGGELFF
TRBV7-9	TRBJ1-5	.	CTSGGGNSNQPQHF
TRBV4-1	TRBJ2-1	.	CASSREPGNSYNEQFF
TRBV4-3	TRBJ2-7	.	CASSQDYRGGYEQYF
TRBV9	TRBJ1-2	TRBD1	CASSPTPAGGGYTF
TRBV28	TRBJ2-1	TRBD2	CASSPGAGVGNEQFF
TRBV27	TRBJ1-5	.	CASSSGYQPQHF
TRBV10-3	TRBJ2-2	.	CAISSTGNTGELFF
TRBV2	TRBJ1-6	.	CASSERVQYNSPLHF
TRBV6-1	TRBJ1-5	.	CASSETTGLGNQPQHF
TRBV4-2	TRBJ1-5	.	CASSGAGDSNQPQHF
TRBV4-1	TRBJ2-7	TRBD2	CASSQRRLAGGPVSYEQYF
TRBV5-4	TRBJ2-7	.	CASSLAGVRNEQYF
TRBV5-4	TRBJ2-7	TRBD1	CASSRDRFIHYEQYF
TRBV19	TRBJ2-7	TRBD1	CASSAGQVPYEQYF
TRBV7-3	TRBJ2-2	.	CASSLFSIGELFF
TRBV6-5	TRBJ2-7	TRBD2	CASSKGLAQSEQYF
TRBV29-1	TRBJ1-2	TRBD1	CSVKTDRAYGYTF
TRBV6-5	TRBJ1-2	.	CASSYASRRFYGYTF
TRBV5-6	TRBJ2-1	TRBD2	CASSLVGLAGAGEQFF
TRBV4-3	TRBJ2-1	TRBD2	CASSRGTSGGNNEQFF
TRBV2	TRBJ2-2	.	CASSALGGTGELFF
TRBV19	TRBJ2-1	TRBD2	CASSISPPLGRGRGNEQFF
TRBV28	TRBJ1-1	.	CASSLWAYTEAFF
TRBV7-2	TRBJ2-6	TRBD1	CASSRDRAGANVLTF
TRBV27	TRBJ1-1	.	CASSLVRGTEAFF
TRBV29-1	TRBJ1-2	.	CSALLPRARAGNGYTF
TRBV21-1	TRBJ2-1	.	CASSKENRVEDEQFF
TRBV7-9	TRBJ1-1	TRBD1	CASDEDRGMFMNTEAFF
TRBV15	TRBJ1-3	.	CATSGESSSGNTIYF
TRBV6-5	TRBJ2-7	.	CASSYASLGSYEQYF
TRBV7-6	TRBJ2-7	TRBD2	CASSLGTSGLIYEQYF
TRBV27	TRBJ2-2	TRBD2	CASSYRLTSGRTGELFF
TRBV28	TRBJ2-5	TRBD1	CASRRGDRVGETQYF
TRBV14	TRBJ2-7	.	CASSQKGQLYEQYF
TRBV28	TRBJ2-3	.	CASSQRGAFAPTDTQYF
TRBV10-1	TRBJ2-7	.	CASSEGQLYEQYF
TRBV7-8	TRBJ1-1	.	CASSLTGLPAFF
TRBV2	TRBJ2-5	.	CASSESQLVKETQYF
TRBV25-1	TRBJ2-1	TRBD2	CASSGQRLAGGHNEQFF
TRBV4-3	TRBJ1-2	TRBD1	CASSPRGETGGAGYGYTF
TRBV6-4	TRBJ2-1	TRBD2	CASPRGVYNEQFF
TRBV7-3	TRBJ2-3	.	CASSPTGSFTDTQYF
TRBV28	TRBJ1-2	TRBD1	CATLNRGLDYGYTF
TRBV6-1	TRBJ2-3	.	CATRAGVATDTQYF
TRBV18	TRBJ2-1	TRBD1	CASVRDRGYNEQFF
TRBV10-3	TRBJ1-1	TRBD1	CAISQQGIGGTEAFF
TRBV19	TRBJ2-6	.	CAGGTQRAGANVLTF
TRBV5-1	TRBJ1-2	TRBD1	CASSFWQGGYGYTF
TRBV7-8	TRBJ1-6	.	CASSLDSPFNPDSPLHF
TRBV7-7	TRBJ2-2	.	CASSSGQNTGELFF
TRBV14	TRBJ2-1	TRBD2	CASSQVSGEREFF
TRBV18	TRBJ1-4	.	CASSTDDSVRNEKLFF
TRBV5-6	TRBJ1-1	.	CASSLTGNTEAFF